A selection of T cell receptor beta chains follows, all from one sample in a study of beta chain features in type 1 diabetes. Assay used: immunoSEQ multiplex PCR; TCRdb lists only in-frame clones, some missing. The sample includes hundreds of thousands of clones, 15% of them seen just once. Source material: naive CD4+ T cells from blood. The receptor source for this set is a man aged 18-30 years in good health. CDR3s include the opening cysteine and the closing phenylalanine or tryptophan. Each record gives: clone size, CDR3 length, J gene, V gene, D gene, CDR3 protein, CDR3 DNA. A D gene is named only where the DNA matches it firmly. Not every row has a clone size; where given, it reads once, few, many or a size class.

clone_size: few
cdr3_length: 12
j_call: TRBJ2-7
v_call: TRBV25-1
d_call: TRBD1
cdr3_aa: CASSAQGYEQYF
cdr3_nt: TGTGCCAGCAGTGCACAGGGGTACGAGCAGTACTTC

clone_size: few
cdr3_length: 11
j_call: TRBJ2-5
v_call: TRBV29-1
d_call: TRBD2
cdr3_aa: CSISTGGVTDF
cdr3_nt: TGCAGTATAAGTACGGGGGGAGTTACTGACTTC

clone_size: few
cdr3_length: 15
j_call: TRBJ2-2
v_call: TRBV4-2
d_call: NA
cdr3_aa: CASSPDISNTGELFF
cdr3_nt: TGTGCCAGCAGCCCAGACATCTCGAACACCGGGGAGCTGTTTTTT

clone_size: NA
cdr3_length: 17
j_call: TRBJ2-2
v_call: TRBV4-2
d_call: TRBD1
cdr3_aa: CASSLTGGQGNTGELFF
cdr3_nt: TGTGCCAGCAGCCTAACCGGCGGACAGGGGAACACCGGGGAGCTGTTTTTT

clone_size: few
cdr3_length: 12
j_call: TRBJ2-7
v_call: TRBV6-5
d_call: NA
cdr3_aa: CASSLQGYEQYF
cdr3_nt: TGTGCCAGCAGTTTACAGGGCTACGAGCAGTACTTC

clone_size: NA
cdr3_length: 12
j_call: TRBJ2-3
v_call: TRBV15
d_call: NA
cdr3_aa: CATSRVQGLQYF
cdr3_nt: TGTGCCACCAGCAGAGTTCAGGGGCTGCAGTATTTT

clone_size: few
cdr3_length: 14
j_call: TRBJ2-1
v_call: TRBV7-2
d_call: TRBD1
cdr3_aa: CASSPQGERNEQFF
cdr3_nt: TGTGCCAGCAGCCCACAGGGGGAGAGGAATGAGCAGTTCTTC

clone_size: few
cdr3_length: 16
j_call: TRBJ2-5
v_call: TRBV5-4
d_call: TRBD1
cdr3_aa: CASSLGQVGIQETQYF
cdr3_nt: TGTGCCAGCAGCCTCGGACAGGTGGGGATTCAAGAGACCCAGTACTTC

clone_size: NA
cdr3_length: 16
j_call: TRBJ2-7
v_call: TRBV16
d_call: TRBD1
cdr3_aa: CASSQSIGTGNYEQYF
cdr3_nt: TGTGCCAGCAGCCAATCGATAGGGACAGGAAACTACGAGCAGTACTTC

clone_size: few
cdr3_length: 12
j_call: TRBJ2-7
v_call: TRBV4-1
d_call: NA
cdr3_aa: CASSSPTYEQYF
cdr3_nt: TGCGCCAGCAGCTCCCCCACCTACGAGCAGTACTTC

clone_size: NA
cdr3_length: 11
j_call: TRBJ2-7
v_call: TRBV18
d_call: NA
cdr3_aa: CASSPGYEQYF
cdr3_nt: TGTGCCAGCTCACCCGGCTACGAGCAGTACTTC

clone_size: NA
cdr3_length: 13
j_call: TRBJ2-6
v_call: TRBV28
d_call: NA
cdr3_aa: CASSLSGANVLTF
cdr3_nt: TGTGCCAGCAGCCTCTCGGGGGCCAACGTCCTGACTTTC

clone_size: NA
cdr3_length: 14
j_call: TRBJ1-2
v_call: TRBV28
d_call: NA
cdr3_aa: CASKEATGTYGYTF
cdr3_nt: TGTGCCAGCAAAGAAGCCACGGGGACCTATGGCTACACCTTC

clone_size: few
cdr3_length: 14
j_call: TRBJ1-2
v_call: TRBV7-9
d_call: TRBD1
cdr3_aa: CASSRNRDSYGYTF
cdr3_nt: TGTGCCAGCAGCCGAAACCGGGACAGCTATGGCTACACCTTC

clone_size: few
cdr3_length: 15
j_call: TRBJ1-2
v_call: TRBV13
d_call: NA
cdr3_aa: CASSARRKSLGGYTF
cdr3_nt: TGTGCCAGCAGCGCCCGCCGTAAGTCCCTAGGAGGCTACACCTTC

clone_size: few
cdr3_length: 15
j_call: TRBJ2-3
v_call: TRBV4-2
d_call: TRBD1
cdr3_aa: CASSRDRPITDTQYF
cdr3_nt: TGTGCCAGCAGCCGGGACAGGCCGATCACAGATACGCAGTATTTT

clone_size: NA
cdr3_length: 15
j_call: TRBJ2-4
v_call: TRBV28
d_call: NA
cdr3_aa: CASSLSVLAKNIQYF
cdr3_nt: TGTGCCAGCAGTTTATCGGTTCTAGCCAAAAACATTCAGTACTTC

clone_size: few
cdr3_length: 16
j_call: TRBJ2-7
v_call: TRBV6-6
d_call: NA
cdr3_aa: CASSYSTGTGAYEQYF
cdr3_nt: TGTGCCAGCAGTTACTCGACAGGAACAGGTGCATACGAGCAGTACTTC

clone_size: NA
cdr3_length: 14
j_call: TRBJ1-5
v_call: TRBV2
d_call: NA
cdr3_aa: CASTAGEGNQPQHF
cdr3_nt: TGTGCCAGCACCGCAGGGGAGGGCAATCAGCCCCAGCATTTT

clone_size: NA
cdr3_length: 14
j_call: TRBJ2-5
v_call: TRBV5-1
d_call: NA
cdr3_aa: CASSLGAGEETQYF
cdr3_nt: TGCGCCAGCAGCTTGGGAGCAGGGGAAGAGACCCAGTACTTC

clone_size: NA
cdr3_length: 12
j_call: TRBJ1-2
v_call: TRBV29-1
d_call: NA
cdr3_aa: CSVGALGHGYTF
cdr3_nt: TGCAGCGTTGGTGCTCTCGGGCATGGCTACACCTTC

clone_size: NA
cdr3_length: 14
j_call: TRBJ2-7
v_call: TRBV6-5
d_call: NA
cdr3_aa: CASRETGSFYEQYF
cdr3_nt: TGTGCCAGCAGAGAAACAGGGAGCTTCTACGAGCAGTACTTC

clone_size: NA
cdr3_length: 14
j_call: TRBJ2-7
v_call: TRBV7-3
d_call: TRBD1
cdr3_aa: CASSLGTGKYEQYF
cdr3_nt: TGTGCCAGCAGCCTAGGGACAGGTAAGTACGAGCAGTACTTC

clone_size: NA
cdr3_length: 12
j_call: TRBJ1-5
v_call: TRBV15
d_call: NA
cdr3_aa: CATSRDRLPQHF
cdr3_nt: TGTGCCACCAGCAGAGACCGGTTGCCCCAGCATTTT

clone_size: NA
cdr3_length: 15
j_call: TRBJ2-1
v_call: TRBV19
d_call: NA
cdr3_aa: CASRKQNTLRDEQFF
cdr3_nt: TGTGCCAGTAGGAAACAGAACACCCTTCGAGATGAGCAGTTCTTC

clone_size: few
cdr3_length: 14
j_call: TRBJ1-2
v_call: TRBV6-4
d_call: NA
cdr3_aa: CASSWGSGNYGYTF
cdr3_nt: TGTGCCAGCAGCTGGGGGTCGGGAAACTATGGCTACACCTTC

clone_size: NA
cdr3_length: 17
j_call: TRBJ2-1
v_call: TRBV11-3
d_call: TRBD2
cdr3_aa: CASSLDLAGGFYNEQFF
cdr3_nt: TGTGCCAGCAGCTTAGATCTAGCGGGAGGGTTTTACAATGAGCAGTTCTTC

clone_size: NA
cdr3_length: 14
j_call: TRBJ2-3
v_call: TRBV6-4
d_call: NA
cdr3_aa: CASSDGGGKDTQYF
cdr3_nt: TGTGCCAGCAGTGACGGCGGGGGCAAGGATACGCAGTATTTT

clone_size: few
cdr3_length: 15
j_call: TRBJ2-3
v_call: TRBV7-9
d_call: TRBD1
cdr3_aa: CASSLWDRSTDTQYF
cdr3_nt: TGTGCCAGCAGCTTATGGGACAGAAGCACAGATACGCAGTATTTT

clone_size: NA
cdr3_length: 15
j_call: TRBJ2-7
v_call: TRBV6-6
d_call: TRBD1
cdr3_aa: CASSYGTGGRYEQYF
cdr3_nt: TGTGCCAGCAGTTACGGGACAGGGGGCAGGTACGAGCAGTACTTC

clone_size: NA
cdr3_length: 12
j_call: TRBJ2-5
v_call: TRBV29-1
d_call: NA
cdr3_aa: CSGRRSRETQYF
cdr3_nt: TGCAGCGGGCGGCGGAGTAGGGAGACCCAGTACTTC

clone_size: NA
cdr3_length: 16
j_call: TRBJ1-1
v_call: TRBV5-1
d_call: TRBD1
cdr3_aa: CASSPRPDRENTEAFF
cdr3_nt: TGCGCCAGCAGCCCCAGACCTGACAGGGAAAACACTGAAGCTTTCTTT

clone_size: NA
cdr3_length: 15
j_call: TRBJ2-6
v_call: TRBV7-3
d_call: NA
cdr3_aa: CASSSRRAGANVLTF
cdr3_nt: TGTGCCAGCAGCTCCCGGAGGGCTGGGGCCAACGTCCTGACTTTC

clone_size: few
cdr3_length: 14
j_call: TRBJ1-1
v_call: TRBV6-5
d_call: NA
cdr3_aa: CASRGGGRYTEAFF
cdr3_nt: TGTGCCAGCAGAGGAGGGGGGCGGTACACTGAAGCTTTCTTT

clone_size: NA
cdr3_length: 15
j_call: TRBJ2-1
v_call: TRBV9
d_call: NA
cdr3_aa: CASSAGATAYNEQFF
cdr3_nt: TGTGCCAGCAGCGCCGGGGCAACAGCTTACAATGAGCAGTTCTTC

clone_size: NA
cdr3_length: 14
j_call: TRBJ1-2
v_call: TRBV25-1
d_call: NA
cdr3_aa: CASSELREGGGYTF
cdr3_nt: TGTGCCAGCAGTGAATTAAGGGAGGGAGGGGGCTACACCTTC

clone_size: NA
cdr3_length: 15
j_call: TRBJ2-1
v_call: TRBV5-1
d_call: NA
cdr3_aa: CASSLGRATYNEQFF
cdr3_nt: TGCGCCAGCAGCTTGGGAAGGGCAACCTACAATGAGCAGTTCTTC

clone_size: NA
cdr3_length: 15
j_call: TRBJ2-5
v_call: TRBV25-1
d_call: TRBD1
cdr3_aa: CASSGQTGIQETQYF
cdr3_nt: TGTGCCAGCAGTGGCCAGACAGGGATCCAAGAGACCCAGTACTTC

clone_size: NA
cdr3_length: 15
j_call: TRBJ2-2
v_call: TRBV5-1
d_call: TRBD1
cdr3_aa: CASRPGQGGTGELFF
cdr3_nt: TGCGCCAGCAGACCGGGACAGGGTGGAACCGGGGAGCTGTTTTTT

clone_size: few
cdr3_length: 16
j_call: TRBJ2-7
v_call: TRBV28
d_call: NA
cdr3_aa: CASSWNFRDRGYEQYF
cdr3_nt: TGTGCCAGCAGCTGGAATTTCAGGGATCGGGGCTACGAGCAGTACTTC

clone_size: NA
cdr3_length: 15
j_call: TRBJ2-7
v_call: TRBV7-2
d_call: TRBD2
cdr3_aa: CASSLVGGRAHEQYF
cdr3_nt: TGTGCCAGCAGCTTAGTGGGTGGGAGGGCCCACGAGCAGTACTTC

clone_size: NA
cdr3_length: 13
j_call: TRBJ2-7
v_call: TRBV14
d_call: NA
cdr3_aa: CASSQELGHEQYF
cdr3_nt: TGTGCCAGCAGCCAAGAATTGGGGCACGAGCAGTACTTC

clone_size: few
cdr3_length: 11
j_call: TRBJ2-3
v_call: TRBV30
d_call: TRBD2
cdr3_aa: CAWSGLAMQYF
cdr3_nt: TGTGCCTGGAGCGGACTAGCCATGCAGTATTTT

clone_size: few
cdr3_length: 18
j_call: TRBJ2-6
v_call: TRBV5-5
d_call: NA
cdr3_aa: CASSLAGHSSSGANVLTF
cdr3_nt: TGTGCCAGCAGCTTGGCCGGCCATTCGAGCTCTGGGGCCAACGTCCTGACTTTC

clone_size: few
cdr3_length: 16
j_call: TRBJ2-1
v_call: TRBV5-5
d_call: TRBD2
cdr3_aa: CASNPGGGLRYNEQFF
cdr3_nt: TGTGCCAGCAACCCGGGCGGGGGACTCCGCTACAATGAGCAGTTCTTC

clone_size: few
cdr3_length: 15
j_call: TRBJ2-5
v_call: TRBV5-4
d_call: TRBD1
cdr3_aa: CASSRTGGLQETQYF
cdr3_nt: TGTGCCAGCAGCCGGACAGGGGGACTCCAAGAGACCCAGTACTTC

clone_size: NA
cdr3_length: 16
j_call: TRBJ2-3
v_call: TRBV9
d_call: TRBD2
cdr3_aa: CASSLRLAGATDTQYF
cdr3_nt: TGTGCCAGCAGCTTACGACTAGCGGGGGCAACAGATACGCAGTATTTT

clone_size: few
cdr3_length: 15
j_call: TRBJ1-1
v_call: TRBV7-3
d_call: NA
cdr3_aa: CASSLTGTGTGEAFF
cdr3_nt: TGTGCCAGCAGCTTAACCGGAACAGGGACTGGCGAAGCTTTCTTT

clone_size: few
cdr3_length: 14
j_call: TRBJ1-1
v_call: TRBV7-6
d_call: NA
cdr3_aa: CASSPGRVPTEAFF
cdr3_nt: TGTGCCAGCAGCCCCGGCCGGGTTCCTACTGAAGCTTTCTTT

clone_size: NA
cdr3_length: 16
j_call: TRBJ2-3
v_call: TRBV25-1
d_call: NA
cdr3_aa: CASSKTRGWATDTQYF
cdr3_nt: TGTGCCAGCAGTAAGACGAGGGGTTGGGCCACAGATACGCAGTATTTT

clone_size: few
cdr3_length: 14
j_call: TRBJ2-5
v_call: TRBV5-4
d_call: NA
cdr3_aa: CASSPRGPGETQYF
cdr3_nt: TGTGCCAGCAGTCCCAGAGGGCCGGGGGAGACCCAGTACTTC

clone_size: few
cdr3_length: 13
j_call: TRBJ2-3
v_call: TRBV28
d_call: TRBD2
cdr3_aa: CGSGGGAGDTQYF
cdr3_nt: TGCGGAAGTGGCGGGGGGGCAGGTGATACGCAGTATTTT

clone_size: many
cdr3_length: 16
j_call: TRBJ2-3
v_call: TRBV23-1
d_call: NA
cdr3_aa: CASSLRRAGSTDTQYF
cdr3_nt: TGCGCCAGCAGTCTCCGGAGGGCCGGGAGCACAGATACGCAGTATTTT

clone_size: few
cdr3_length: 13
j_call: TRBJ1-2
v_call: TRBV7-2
d_call: TRBD1
cdr3_aa: CASSPDRVGGYTF
cdr3_nt: TGTGCCAGCAGCCCCGACAGGGTGGGTGGCTACACCTTC

clone_size: few
cdr3_length: 14
j_call: TRBJ1-2
v_call: TRBV7-9
d_call: TRBD1
cdr3_aa: CASIRGTANYGYTF
cdr3_nt: TGTGCCAGCATAAGGGGGACAGCAAACTATGGCTACACCTTC

clone_size: few
cdr3_length: 16
j_call: TRBJ1-2
v_call: TRBV6-5
d_call: NA
cdr3_aa: CASSYSSSRGGYGYTF
cdr3_nt: TGTGCCAGCAGTTACTCGAGTAGTAGGGGAGGCTATGGCTACACCTTC

clone_size: few
cdr3_length: 14
j_call: TRBJ2-7
v_call: TRBV30
d_call: TRBD1
cdr3_aa: CAWSVAGGPYEQYF
cdr3_nt: TGTGCCTGGAGTGTAGCAGGGGGCCCCTACGAGCAGTACTTC

clone_size: NA
cdr3_length: 14
j_call: TRBJ2-3
v_call: TRBV7-9
d_call: NA
cdr3_aa: CACSGSGATNTQYF
cdr3_nt: TGTGCCTGCTCCGGTTCGGGGGCTACCAATACGCAGTATTTT

clone_size: few
cdr3_length: 15
j_call: TRBJ2-6
v_call: TRBV15
d_call: NA
cdr3_aa: CATSREPYGANVLTF
cdr3_nt: TGTGCCACCAGCAGAGAGCCATATGGGGCCAACGTCCTGACTTTC